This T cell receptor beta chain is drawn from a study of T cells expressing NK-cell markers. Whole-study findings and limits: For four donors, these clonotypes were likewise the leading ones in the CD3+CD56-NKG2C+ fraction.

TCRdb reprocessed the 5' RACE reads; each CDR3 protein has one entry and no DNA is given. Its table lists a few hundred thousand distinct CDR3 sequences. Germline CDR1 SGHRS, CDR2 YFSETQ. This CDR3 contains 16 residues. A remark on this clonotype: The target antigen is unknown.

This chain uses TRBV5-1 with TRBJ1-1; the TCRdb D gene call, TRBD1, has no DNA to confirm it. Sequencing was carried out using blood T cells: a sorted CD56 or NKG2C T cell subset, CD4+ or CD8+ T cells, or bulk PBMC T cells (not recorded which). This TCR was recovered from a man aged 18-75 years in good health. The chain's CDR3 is CASSRTPSATGTEAFF.